Following are 30 T cell receptor beta chains from one sample sequenced in a study of Graves' ophthalmopathy and Graves' hyperthyroidism. RNA transcripts served as template for amplifying TCR beta CDR3 sequences. Scientists carried out first-round RT-PCR using HTBI primers and then a second-round multiplex PCR. TCRdb called the multiplex PCR reads again in MiXCR, with one record for every CDR3 protein. The table shows about 390,000 distinct CDR3 sequences, with roughly 15% occurring only once. Material: peripheral blood. The receptors were sampled from a woman younger than 35 with stable Graves' hyperthyroidism.

This clonotype was counted only a few times. A much larger clonotype is one base distant, so this may be a read error. This chain connects TRBV6-1 to TRBJ1-2; D uncertain. Trimming left V 7 bases short and J 8 bases short, with 20 bases between. This CDR3 spans 14 amino acids. Germline CDR1 is MNHNS and CDR2 is SASEGT. CDR3 nucleotide sequence: TGTGCCAGCAAGGCGGACTCCTACCTCTACGGCTACACCTTC. Translation: CASKADSYLYGYTF.

At least ten counts were recorded for this clonotype. This chain uses TRBV5-1 with TRBJ1-1; D is unclear. The CDR3 totals 13 residues. V lost 7 bases to trimming and J lost 1 base, with 11 bases between them. The V gene's germline CDR1 is SGHRS and CDR2 YFSETQ. This chain's CDR3 is CASFLGENTEAFF. CDR3 bases: TGCGCCAGCTTCTTGGGCGAGAACACTGAAGCTTTCTTT.

At least ten counts were recorded for this clonotype. The chain uses TRBV24-1 and TRBJ1-2; the D is unclear. Per the germline V gene, CDR1 is KGHDR and CDR2 is SFDVKD. The V and J ends lost 8 bases and 0 bases respectively, with 12 bases between them. The CDR3 is 14 amino acids. For the CDR3, the DNA is TGTGCCACCAACTCGGACGGATCTAACTATGGCTACACCTTC. This codes for CATNSDGSNYGYTF.

This clonotype was seen more than once but under ten times. This chain uses TRBV28 with TRBJ2-7; TRBD1 matches 10 bases. The J segment lost 8 bases and the V segment lost 8 bases, leaving 12 bases of the junction unmatched. The CDR3 contains 14 residues. CDR1 and CDR2 (germline): MDHEN, SYDVKM. The CDR3 is CASDPTGGSDKQYF. CDR3 nucleotide sequence: TGTGCCAGCGATCCGACAGGGGGCTCTGACAAGCAGTACTTC.

This clonotype occurred many times. The chain employs TRBV11-2 and TRBJ1-2; 7 nucleotides agree with TRBD1. V lost 1 base and J lost 0; bases outside the gene matches: 8. This CDR3 spans 17 amino acids. Germline V gene sequence: CDR1 SGHAT, CDR2 FQNNGV. The CDR3 region is CASSLGLRGGANYGYTF. For the CDR3, the DNA is TGTGCCAGCAGCTTAGGTCTCAGAGGGGGCGCTAACTATGGCTACACCTTC.

This chain connects TRBV7-9 to TRBJ2-5, with 9 nucleotides matching TRBD2. The V and J ends lost 5 bases and 2 bases, in that order; junction bases with no gene match: 9. The CDR3 spans 16 residues. Germline V gene sequence: CDR1 SEHNR, CDR2 FQNEAQ (reference sequence). This CDR3 reads CASSTASGEIQETQYF. In nucleotides, the CDR3 is TGTGCCAGCAGCACTGCTAGCGGGGAGATACAAGAGACCCAGTACTTC. Drawing the rest from reference TRBV7-9 and TRBJ2-5, the complete variable domain is DTGVSQNPRHKITKRGQNVTFRCDPISEHNRLYWYRQTLGQGPEFLTYFQNEAQLEKSRLLSDRFSAERPKGSFSTLEIQRTEQGDSAMYLCASSTASGEIQETQYFGPGTRLLVL.

In this sample, this clonotype turned up a few times. As DNA, the CDR3 is TGTGCCAGCAGTGAATACGACGAGCAGTACTTC. It specifies CASSEYDEQYF. V and J are TRBV25-1 and TRBJ2-7; D not certain. Germline V gene sequence: CDR1 MGHDK, CDR2 SYGVNS. V lost 0 bases to trimming and J lost 5 bases, with 2 bases between them. This CDR3 has 11 residues.

The table lists this clonotype with a few counts. This chain links TRBV27 with TRBJ1-1; D is unresolved. V lost 0 bases and J lost 0, with 14 bases in between. The CDR3 totals 17 residues. The germline V gene has CDR1 MNHEY and CDR2 SMNVEV (reference sequence). DNA for the CDR3: TGTGCCAGCAGTTTATCGAGGGCTCGTTCTATGAACACTGAAGCTTTCTTT. Its translation: CASSLSRARSMNTEAFF.

As regards this clonotype: A much bigger clone sits one base away, suggesting this may be a read error. This chain connects TRBV6-2 or TRBV6-3 to TRBJ2-7; tentatively, D is TRBD1 or TRBD2 (5 bases each). The CDR3 totals 14 residues. V was pared by 10 bases and J by 2 bases, with 18 bases between. Germline V gene sequence: CDR1 MNHEY, CDR2 SVGEGT. This chain's CDR3 is CAISRWDRPYEQYF. DNA for the CDR3: TGTGCCATCAGCCGCTGGGACCGCCCCTACGAGCAGTACTTC.

Many counts were recorded for this clonotype. The chain is built from TRBV6-5 and TRBJ2-7, with D perhaps matching TRBD1 (5 bases). The CDR3 sequence is 16 residues long. Trimming removed 0 bases at V and 0 bases at J, with 12 bases between. Germline V gives CDR1 MNHEY, CDR2 SVGAGI. The CDR3 DNA follows: TGTGCCAGCAGTTACTCAGGGGCAGAGAGCTCCTACGAGCAGTACTTC. The encoded protein is CASSYSGAESSYEQYF.

The CDR3 DNA reads as TGTGCCAGCAGGGCAGGGGGCTTAAGCGGGGAGCTGTTTTTT. Translated: CASRAGGLSGELFF. The chain has TRBV2 and TRBJ2-2, with TRBD1 identical over 8 bases. CDR1 is SNHLY, CDR2 FYNNEI, per germline. The CDR3 contains 14 residues. With V trimmed by 6 bases and J by 7 bases, 7 bases remained unmatched.

This clonotype was found many times. This sequence joins TRBV13 and TRBJ1-6; D is perhaps TRBD1 (6 bases). Germline V gives CDR1 PRHDT, CDR2 FYEKMQ (reference sequence). The CDR3 consists of 19 residues. V was cut by 8 bases and J by 1 base, with 24 bases left in between. The CDR3 is CASHNRVYPQKSYNSPLHF. The CDR3 DNA follows: TGTGCCAGCCATAACAGGGTTTATCCCCAGAAGTCCTATAATTCACCCCTCCACTTT.

This clonotype was counted only a few times. The chain recombines TRBV4-2 with TRBJ1-1; D unclear. The ends were cut back, 0 bases at V and 2 bases at J, with 4 bases in the middle. The CDR3 sequence is 13 residues long. The germline V gene has CDR1 LGHNA and CDR2 YNFKEQ. This CDR3 is CASSQDENTEAFF. CDR3 coding DNA: TGTGCCAGCAGCCAAGATGAAAACACTGAAGCTTTCTTT.

This clonotype was detected ten times or more. The gene calls are TRBV9 and TRBJ2-7; D is possibly TRBD2 (5 bases). Trimming cost V 4 bases and J 7 bases, with 9 bases left between them. The CDR3 runs 11 residues. From germline, CDR1 is SGDLS and CDR2 YYNGEE. In DNA, the CDR3 is TGTGCCAGCAGCACCCCGGGGGAGCAGTACTTC. Protein sequence: CASSTPGEQYF.

This clonotype showed up many times. This rearrangement joins TRBV28 to TRBJ1-2, with D unclear. The V gene's germline CDR1 is MDHEN and CDR2 SYDVKM. The CDR3 is 14 residues long. Trimming took 3 bases from V and 10 from J, leaving 18 bases between them. CDR3 DNA: TGTGCCAGCAGTTTGCCCCTTCGGGGATACGTCTACACCTTC. Its protein product is CASSLPLRGYVYTF.

This clonotype was detected only once. The chain couples TRBV6-1 to TRBJ1-1; D is uncertain. Germline V gives CDR1 MNHNS, CDR2 SASEGT. The CDR3 sequence is 11 residues long. Trimming shortened V by 7 bases and J by 3 bases, and 6 bases separated the two germline ends. CDR3: CASIADTEAFF. The CDR3 coding sequence is TGTGCCAGCATAGCGGACACTGAAGCTTTCTTT.

The rearrangement links TRBV19 to TRBJ1-1; a possible D gene is TRBD1 (5 bases). Trimming left V 5 bases short and J 4 bases short, with 23 bases between. The CDR3 is 17 amino acids. CDR1 and CDR2 from the germline V gene are LNHDA and SQIVND (reference sequence). CDR3 in amino acids: CASSPRGTKGVLTEAFF. CDR3 DNA sequence: TGTGCCAGTAGTCCGCGCGGGACCAAAGGGGTTCTCACTGAAGCTTTCTTT.

This clonotype was recorded at least ten times. This chain uses TRBV5-1 with TRBJ2-4, with D perhaps TRBD1 (6 bases). This CDR3 has 17 residues. Trimming took 4 bases from V and 2 from J, leaving 19 bases between them. Germline assignment: CDR1 SGHRS and CDR2 YFSETQ. CDR3 in amino acids: CASSPLSQGNTKNIQYF. The CDR3 DNA reads as TGCGCCAGCAGCCCCCTCTCGCAGGGGAATACCAAAAACATTCAGTACTTC.

This clonotype was detected a few times. This chain joins TRBV5-1 and TRBJ2-5; D is ambiguous. Deletions cut 2 bases from V and 0 bases from J, with 8 bases between. The CDR3 runs 14 residues. The germline gives CDR1 SGHRS, CDR2 YFSETQ. The CDR3 region is CASSFWPNQETQYF. CDR3 DNA: TGCGCCAGCAGCTTTTGGCCCAACCAAGAGACCCAGTACTTC.

The sample holds many counts of this clonotype. The rearrangement joins TRBV20-1 to TRBJ1-1; D remains ambiguous. V lost 1 base, J lost 6 bases, and 21 bases lay in between. This CDR3 has 16 amino acids. Germline V gene data show CDR1 as DFQATT and CDR2 as SNEGSKA (reference sequence). CDR3 sequence reads: CSARGMVESLSPEAFF. CDR3 DNA sequence: TGCAGTGCTAGAGGAATGGTCGAGTCCCTTAGCCCTGAAGCTTTCTTT.

This clonotype was found many times. V gene TRBV11-2 combines with J gene TRBJ1-5, with 8 bases that match TRBD1. The V segment lost 5 bases and the J segment 2 bases; nucleotides outside the gene matches: 8. This CDR3 has 16 residues. From germline, CDR1 is SGHAT and CDR2 FQNNGV. CDR3 sequence (DNA): TGTGCCAGCAGCGCCGGGCTGGGACAGGGCAATCAGCCCCAGCATTTT. Translation: CASSAGLGQGNQPQHF.

This clonotype was recorded many times. The chain uses TRBV6-2 or TRBV6-3 and TRBJ1-2; 7 nucleotides line up with TRBD1. The CDR3 contains 13 residues. The germline V gene has CDR1 MNHEY and CDR2 SVGEGT. The V and J ends lost 5 bases and 6 bases, in that order; junction bases with no gene match: 6. CDR3 coding DNA: TGTGCCAGCAGTAATACAGGGGACGATGGCTACACCTTC. Translating it yields CASSNTGDDGYTF.

The sample holds many counts of this clonotype. The chain combines TRBV6-2 or TRBV6-3 with TRBJ2-7; no clear D gene. Germline lookup yields CDR1 MNHEY and CDR2 SVGEGT. This CDR3 has 11 residues. V shed 8 bases and J shed 5 bases, with 10 bases lying between them. This chain's CDR3 is CASGLGNEQYF. CDR3 coding DNA: TGTGCCAGCGGCTTAGGGAACGAGCAGTACTTC.

This clonotype has a count of ten or more. The V and J genes are TRBV6-2 or TRBV6-3 and TRBJ1-1; no definite D call. The germline V and J ends were trimmed by 0 bases and 6 bases, with 14 bases remaining between them. The germline gives CDR1 MNHEY, CDR2 SVGEGT. There are 15 residues in the CDR3. CDR3 nucleotides: TGTGCCAGCAGTTACTCTTCCCGTACAAGGCCTGAAGCTTTCTTT. This gives the protein CASSYSSRTRPEAFF.

This clonotype was seen ten or more times. V and J are TRBV27 and TRBJ1-1, with 8 positions matching TRBD1. The germline CDR1 and CDR2 sequences are MNHEY and SMNVEV (reference sequence). The ends lost 6 bases at V and 2 bases at J; junction bases unmatched: 8. The CDR3 runs to 15 residues. CDR3 nucleotide sequence: TGTGCCAGCAGGAGACAGGGGTTACTAAACACTGAAGCTTTCTTT. This sequence encodes CASRRQGLLNTEAFF.

This clonotype was counted many times. The V call is TRBV6-1, the J call TRBJ2-7, with 8 bases that match TRBD1. With V trimmed by 8 bases and J by 5 bases, 8 bases remained unmatched. CDR1 and CDR2 (germline): MNHNS, SASEGT. The CDR3 covers 13 residues. The CDR3 spells CASRPDRADEQYF. The CDR3 DNA reads as TGTGCCAGCCGTCCGGACAGGGCCGACGAGCAGTACTTC.

The chain has TRBV6-1 and TRBJ1-6; D might be TRBD1 (5 bases). The V end was cut by 1 base, the J end by 8 bases, with 9 bases between. The germline gives CDR1 MNHNS, CDR2 SASEGT. The CDR3 extends over 14 amino acids. The CDR3 DNA reads TGTGCCAGCAGTGAAGAGGGGTCGGATTCACCCCTCCACTTT. As protein: CASSEEGSDSPLHF.

The rearrangement uses TRBV3-1 and TRBJ2-3; 10 positions match TRBD2. V shed 5 bases and J 3 bases; nucleotides not matched to a gene: 5. CDR3 length: 15 amino acids. Germline values: CDR1 LGHDT, CDR2 YNNKEL (reference sequence). The CDR3 region has the DNA TGTGCCAGCAGCTCAACTAGCGGGGAAACAGATACGCAGTATTTT. This gives the protein CASSSTSGETDTQYF.

This clonotype showed up many times. The chain links TRBV29-1 to TRBJ1-1; 7 nucleotides match TRBD1. V gave up 4 bases and J gave up 1 base; unmatched junction bases: 3. The germline V gene encodes CDR1 SQVTM and CDR2 ANQGSEA. The CDR3 extends over 13 amino acids. Written as DNA, the CDR3 is TGCAGCGTTGGACAGGGTACGAACACTGAAGCTTTCTTT. Translation: CSVGQGTNTEAFF.

There are a few counts of this clonotype. In DNA form, the CDR3 reads TGTGCCAGCAGCCTAGTTCCGGGGGCAAGTCAGCCCCAGCATTTT. Protein: CASSLVPGASQPQHF. This rearrangement joins TRBV11-2 to TRBJ1-5; a weak D match, TRBD1 (6 bases). Between the trimmed V and J ends, which lost 5 bases and 6 bases, there was a span of 17 bases. From germline, CDR1 is SGHAT and CDR2 FQNNGV. The CDR3 spans 15 residues.